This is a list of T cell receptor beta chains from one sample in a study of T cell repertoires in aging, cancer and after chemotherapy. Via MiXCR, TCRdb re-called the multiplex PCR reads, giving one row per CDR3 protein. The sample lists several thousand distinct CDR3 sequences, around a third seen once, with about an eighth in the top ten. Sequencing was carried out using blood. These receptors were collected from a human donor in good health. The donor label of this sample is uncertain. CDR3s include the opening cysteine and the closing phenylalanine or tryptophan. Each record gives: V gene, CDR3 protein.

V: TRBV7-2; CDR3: CASSLSRVGETQYF
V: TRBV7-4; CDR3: CASSLEGRGHLNEKLFF
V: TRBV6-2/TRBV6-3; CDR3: CASSLSGTRSSYEQYF
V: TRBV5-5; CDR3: CASSFRLAAYNEQFF
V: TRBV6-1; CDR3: CASSGEGGDTGELFF
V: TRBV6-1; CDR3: CASSGLAGASTGELFF
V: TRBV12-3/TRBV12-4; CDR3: CASSLDGGSYYEQYF
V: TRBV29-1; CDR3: CSAGRGGVTADTQYF
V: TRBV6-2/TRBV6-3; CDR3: CASSPGGPLHF
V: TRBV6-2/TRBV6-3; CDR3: CASSLGFTQGKAFF
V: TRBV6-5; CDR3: CASNVDRDLPLHF
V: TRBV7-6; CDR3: CASSQLGGGDTEAFF
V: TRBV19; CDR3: CASSTAGTTPNYGYTF
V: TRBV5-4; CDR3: CASSLLQGAHKTQYF
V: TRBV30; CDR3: CAWDLAGANGYTF
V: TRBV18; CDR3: CASSPSRRRSYNEQFF
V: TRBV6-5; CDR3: CASSYFGAGRNSPLHF